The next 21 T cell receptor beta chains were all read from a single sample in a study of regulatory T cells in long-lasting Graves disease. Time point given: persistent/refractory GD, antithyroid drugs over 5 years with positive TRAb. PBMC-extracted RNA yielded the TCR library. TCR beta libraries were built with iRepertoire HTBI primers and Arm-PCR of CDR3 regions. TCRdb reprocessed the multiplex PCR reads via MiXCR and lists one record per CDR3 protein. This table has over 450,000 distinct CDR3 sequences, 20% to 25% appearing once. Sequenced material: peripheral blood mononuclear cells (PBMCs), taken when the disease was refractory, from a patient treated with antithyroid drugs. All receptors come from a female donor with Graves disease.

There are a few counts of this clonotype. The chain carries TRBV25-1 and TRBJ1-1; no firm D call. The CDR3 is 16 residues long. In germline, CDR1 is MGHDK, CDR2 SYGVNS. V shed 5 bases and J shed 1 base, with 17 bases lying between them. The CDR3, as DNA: TGTGCCAGCAGTTCACTGACACAAACGGAGAACACTGAAGCTTTCTTT. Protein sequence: CASSSLTQTENTEAFF. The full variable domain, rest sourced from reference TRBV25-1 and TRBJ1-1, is EADIYQTPRYLVIGTGKKITLECSQTMGHDKMYWYQQDPGMELHLIHYSYGVNSTEKGDLSSESTVSRIRTEHFPLTLESARPSHTSQYLCASSSLTQTENTEAFFGQGTRLTVV.

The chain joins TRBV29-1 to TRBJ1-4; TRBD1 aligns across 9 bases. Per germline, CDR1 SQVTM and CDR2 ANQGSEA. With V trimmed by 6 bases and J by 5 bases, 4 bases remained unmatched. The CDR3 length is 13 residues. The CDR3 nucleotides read TGCAGCGTCACCGGGACAGGGAATGAAAAACTGTTTTTT. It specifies CSVTGTGNEKLFF.

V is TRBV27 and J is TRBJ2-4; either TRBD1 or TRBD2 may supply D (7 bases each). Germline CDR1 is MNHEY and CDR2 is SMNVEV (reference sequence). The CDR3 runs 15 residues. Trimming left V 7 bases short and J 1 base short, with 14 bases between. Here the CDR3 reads CASMQGGTAKNIQYF. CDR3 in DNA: TGTGCCAGCATGCAGGGGGGGACTGCCAAAAACATTCAGTACTTC.

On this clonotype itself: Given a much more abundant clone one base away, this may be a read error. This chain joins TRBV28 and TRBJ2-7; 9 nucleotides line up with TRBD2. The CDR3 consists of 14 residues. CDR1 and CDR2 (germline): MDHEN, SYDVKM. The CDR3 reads CARRGTSGSYEQYF. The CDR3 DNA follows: TGTGCCCGCAGGGGAACTAGCGGGTCTTACGAGCAGTACTTC.

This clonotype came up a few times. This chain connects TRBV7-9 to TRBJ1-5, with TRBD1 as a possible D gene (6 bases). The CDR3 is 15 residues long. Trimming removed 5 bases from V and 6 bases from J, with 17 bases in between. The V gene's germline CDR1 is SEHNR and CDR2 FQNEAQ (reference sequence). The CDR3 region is CASSTTGSRGQPQHF. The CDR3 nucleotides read TGTGCCAGCAGCACAACAGGGTCGCGGGGTCAGCCCCAGCATTTT.

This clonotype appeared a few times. As DNA, the CDR3 is TGCGCCAGCAGCTTGGTTGAGGGCATGAACACTGAAGCTTTCTTT. This gives the protein CASSLVEGMNTEAFF. The chain couples TRBV5-1 to TRBJ1-1, with D unclear. Trimming pared 0 bases from V and 0 bases from J, leaving 9 bases between. The CDR3 spans 15 residues. The germline V gene encodes CDR1 SGHRS and CDR2 YFSETQ.

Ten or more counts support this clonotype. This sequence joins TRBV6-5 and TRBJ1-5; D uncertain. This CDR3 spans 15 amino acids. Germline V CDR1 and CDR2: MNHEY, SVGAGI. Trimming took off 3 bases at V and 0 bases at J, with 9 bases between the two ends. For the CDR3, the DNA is TGTGCCAGCAGTTATGTGTCTTATAGCAATCAGCCCCAGCATTTT. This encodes CASSYVSYSNQPQHF.

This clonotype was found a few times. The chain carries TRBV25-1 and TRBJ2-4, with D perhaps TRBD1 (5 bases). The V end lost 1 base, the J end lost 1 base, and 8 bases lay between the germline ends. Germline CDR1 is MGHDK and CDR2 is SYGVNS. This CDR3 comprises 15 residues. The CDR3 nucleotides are TGTGCCAGCAGTGAATTGGGGCACGCCAAAAACATTCAGTACTTC. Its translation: CASSELGHAKNIQYF.

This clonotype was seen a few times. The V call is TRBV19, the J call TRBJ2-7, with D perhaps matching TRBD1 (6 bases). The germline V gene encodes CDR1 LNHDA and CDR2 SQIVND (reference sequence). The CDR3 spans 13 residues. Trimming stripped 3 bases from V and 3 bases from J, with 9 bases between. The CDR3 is CASSIRGGYEQYF. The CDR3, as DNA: TGTGCCAGTAGTATTCGAGGGGGCTACGAGCAGTACTTC.

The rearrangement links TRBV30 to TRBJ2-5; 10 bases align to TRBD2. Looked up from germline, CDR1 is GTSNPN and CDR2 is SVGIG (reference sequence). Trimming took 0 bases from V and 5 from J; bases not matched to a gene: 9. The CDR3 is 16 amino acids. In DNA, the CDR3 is TGTGCCTGGAGTGTGGGAAGCGGGGGGGCCGGGGAGACCCAGTACTTC. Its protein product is CAWSVGSGGAGETQYF.

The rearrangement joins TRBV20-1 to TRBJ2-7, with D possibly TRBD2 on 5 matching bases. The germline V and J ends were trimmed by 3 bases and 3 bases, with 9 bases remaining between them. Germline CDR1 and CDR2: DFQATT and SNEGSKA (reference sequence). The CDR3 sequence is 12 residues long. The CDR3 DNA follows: TGCAGTGCTAGCCGACTAAACTACGAGCAGTACTTC. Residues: CSASRLNYEQYF.

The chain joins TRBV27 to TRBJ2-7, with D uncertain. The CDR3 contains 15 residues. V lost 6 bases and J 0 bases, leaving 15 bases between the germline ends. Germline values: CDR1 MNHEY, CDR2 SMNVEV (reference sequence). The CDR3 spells CASRIDTTSSYEQYF. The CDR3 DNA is TGTGCCAGCAGAATCGACACGACAAGCTCCTACGAGCAGTACTTC.

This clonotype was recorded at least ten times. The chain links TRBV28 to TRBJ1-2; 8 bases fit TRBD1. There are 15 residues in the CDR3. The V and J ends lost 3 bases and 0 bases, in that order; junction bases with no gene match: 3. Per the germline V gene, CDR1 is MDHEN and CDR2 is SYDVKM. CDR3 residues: CASSFQGAPNYGYTF. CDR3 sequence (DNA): TGTGCCAGCAGTTTCCAGGGGGCTCCTAACTATGGCTACACCTTC.

The chain's CDR3 is CASSPRERSHNEQFF. For the CDR3, the DNA is TGTGCCAGCAGTCCTAGAGAGCGCAGCCACAATGAGCAGTTCTTC. The chain is built from TRBV12-3 or TRBV12-4 and TRBJ2-1; D is undetermined. Trimming shortened V by 5 bases and J by 5 bases, and 16 bases separated the two germline ends. The CDR3 is made up of 15 amino acids.

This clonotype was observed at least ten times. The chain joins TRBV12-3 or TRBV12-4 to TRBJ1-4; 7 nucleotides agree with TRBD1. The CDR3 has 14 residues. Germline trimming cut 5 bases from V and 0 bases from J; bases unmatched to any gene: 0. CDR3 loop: CASSGQATNEKLFF. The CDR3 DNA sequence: TGTGCCAGCAGTGGACAGGCAACTAATGAAAAACTGTTTTTT.

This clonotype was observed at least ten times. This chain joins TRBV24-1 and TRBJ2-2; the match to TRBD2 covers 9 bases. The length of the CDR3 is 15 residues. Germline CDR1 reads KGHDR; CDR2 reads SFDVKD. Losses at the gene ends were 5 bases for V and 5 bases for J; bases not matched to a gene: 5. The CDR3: CATSGAGGWTGELFF. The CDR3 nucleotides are TGTGCCACCAGTGGCGCGGGAGGGTGGACCGGGGAGCTGTTTTTT.

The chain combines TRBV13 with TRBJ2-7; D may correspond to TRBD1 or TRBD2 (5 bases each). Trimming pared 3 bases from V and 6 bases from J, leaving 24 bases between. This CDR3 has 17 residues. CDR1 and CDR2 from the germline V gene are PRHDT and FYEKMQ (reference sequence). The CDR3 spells CASSLGFRDLPTTEQYF. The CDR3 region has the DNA TGTGCCAGCAGCTTGGGTTTTAGGGACCTACCTACCACCGAGCAGTACTTC.

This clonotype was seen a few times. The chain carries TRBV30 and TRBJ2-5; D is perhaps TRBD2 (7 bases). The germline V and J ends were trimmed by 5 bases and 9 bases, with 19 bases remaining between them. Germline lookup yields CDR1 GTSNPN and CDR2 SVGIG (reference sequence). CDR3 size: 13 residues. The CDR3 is CAWGRGAGWSQYF. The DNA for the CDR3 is TGTGCCTGGGGCCGGGGGGCCGGTTGGTCCCAGTACTTC.

This CDR3 reads CASRGPLAPEQYF. Written as DNA, the CDR3 is TGTGCCAGCAGGGGACCACTAGCGCCCGAGCAGTACTTC. V usage is TRBV6-1 and J usage is TRBJ2-7; 7 bases map to TRBD2. Germline V gives CDR1 MNHNS, CDR2 SASEGT. With 6 bases clipped from V and 6 bases from J, the junction kept 8 bases outside the gene matches. The length of the CDR3 is 13 residues.

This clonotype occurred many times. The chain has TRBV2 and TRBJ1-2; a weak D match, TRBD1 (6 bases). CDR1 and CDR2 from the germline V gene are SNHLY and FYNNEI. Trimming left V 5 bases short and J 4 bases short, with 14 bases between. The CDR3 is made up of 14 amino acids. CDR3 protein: CASSLDRISYGYTF. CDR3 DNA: TGTGCCAGCAGTCTAGACAGGATCTCCTATGGCTACACCTTC.

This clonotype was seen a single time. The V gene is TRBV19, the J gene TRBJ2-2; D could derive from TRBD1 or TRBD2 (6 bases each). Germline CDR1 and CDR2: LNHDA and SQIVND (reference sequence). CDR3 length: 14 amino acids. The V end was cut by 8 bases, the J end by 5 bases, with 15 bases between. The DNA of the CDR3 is TGTGCCAGTGCCCCCTGGGGGGCGACCGGGGAGCTGTTTTTT. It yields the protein CASAPWGATGELFF.